One sample yielded the 28 T cell receptor beta chains listed below, sequenced in a study of T-cell reconstitution after alpha-beta-depleted transplantation in children. Preparation of the TCRbeta library involved a method that used unique molecular identifiers. TCRdb independently ran MiXCR on the PCR reads; one entry per CDR3 protein. The table shows about 230,000 distinct CDR3 sequences, with approximately 11% occurring only once. The specimen was PBMCs, collected before TCRalphabeta/CD19-depleted stem cell transplant. Every receptor here comes from a child younger than two with acute myeloid leukemia, due to receive a stem cell transplant.

This clonotype was recorded at least ten times. The V call is TRBV5-1, the J call TRBJ1-4; perhaps TRBD1 as D (5 bases). V lost 4 bases to trimming and J lost 5 bases, with 12 bases between them. The CDR3 has 14 amino acids. The V gene's germline CDR1 is SGHRS and CDR2 YFSETQ. CDR3 in DNA: TGCGCCAGCAGCCTTGGGACGGAGAATGAAAAACTGTTTTTT. It is translated as CASSLGTENEKLFF.

This clonotype was picked up many times. The chain carries TRBV12-3 or TRBV12-4 and TRBJ2-1; no firm D call. With 1 base removed from V and 5 bases from J, the gap between germline ends came to 9 bases. The CDR3 is 14 residues long. The CDR3 loop is CASSLVVSDNEQFF. CDR3 DNA sequence: TGTGCCAGCAGTTTAGTTGTCTCGGACAATGAGCAGTTCTTC.

This clonotype occurred many times. The chain employs TRBV5-1 and TRBJ1-1, with unresolved D. CDR3 length: 13 amino acids. V dropped 3 bases and J dropped 0 bases, with 6 bases sitting between them. The germline V gene has CDR1 SGHRS and CDR2 YFSETQ. The CDR3, as DNA: TGCGCCAGCAGCTCTTACTTGAACACTGAAGCTTTCTTT. This translates into CASSSYLNTEAFF.

Concerning this clonotype itself: The junction departs from germline at one end; a sequencing error may be responsible. This chain links TRBV7-9 with TRBJ1-1, with D possibly being TRBD1 (5 bases). CDR1 SEHNR and CDR2 FQNEAQ come from the germline V gene (reference sequence). This CDR3 is built from 14 residues. CDR3 DNA: TGTTCCAGCAGCTTATCGGGGGGGAACACTGAAGCTTTCTTT. Translation: CSSSLSGGNTEAFF. The variable domain in full, completed from reference TRBV7-9 and TRBJ1-1, reads DTGVSQNPRHKITKRGQNVTFRCDPISEHNRLYWYRQTLGQGPEFLTYFQNEAQLEKSRLLSDRFSAERPKGSFSTLEIQRTEQGDSAMYLCSSSLSGGNTEAFFGQGTRLTVV.

In the case of this clonotype: With a much larger clone just one base away, this may be a read error. The chain employs TRBV20-1 and TRBJ1-2; possibly TRBD1 for D (5 bases). CDR3 size: 15 residues. CDR1 and CDR2 from the germline V gene are DFQATT and SNEGSKA (reference sequence). Deletions cut 1 base from V and 10 bases from J, with 22 bases between. The CDR3 loop reads CSARGGGWRGEHYTF. CDR3 DNA sequence: TGCAGTGCTAGAGGTGGGGGGTGGCGGGGAGAGCACTACACCTTC.

This clonotype was recorded at least ten times. The chain has TRBV12-3 or TRBV12-4 and TRBJ2-3, with a possible D match to TRBD1 (6 bases). This CDR3 has 14 residues. Trimming took 5 bases from V and 2 from J, leaving 11 bases between them. The CDR3 loop reads CASSPGHPTDTQYF. DNA of the CDR3: TGTGCCAGCAGTCCGGGACACCCCACAGATACGCAGTATTTT.

This clonotype was recorded a few times. The chain combines TRBV7-2 with TRBJ2-2, with D unclear. The CDR3 sequence is 14 residues long. V was cut by 5 bases and J by 1 base, with 8 bases left in between. Germline V gene lookup returns CDR1 SGHTA and CDR2 FQGNSA. The CDR3 sequence: CASSQFRNTGELFF. The CDR3 region has the DNA TGTGCCAGCAGCCAGTTCAGGAACACCGGGGAGCTGTTTTTT.

This clonotype was recorded at least ten times. The genes are TRBV7-3 and TRBJ2-3; maybe TRBD1 (6 bases). CDR3 length: 14 amino acids. Trimming stripped 5 bases from V and 4 bases from J, with 13 bases between. Germline V gene sequence: CDR1 SGHTA, CDR2 FQGTGA. The CDR3 coding sequence is TGTGCCAGCAGCCTAAACAGGGATCCAGATACGCAGTATTTT. It codes for CASSLNRDPDTQYF.

This rearrangement joins TRBV28 to TRBJ2-5; the D gene could be TRBD1 or TRBD2 (5 bases each). The germline V gene encodes CDR1 MDHEN and CDR2 SYDVKM. The V gene lost 4 bases and the J gene lost 3 bases, with 12 bases spanning the gap. The CDR3 consists of 14 residues. The CDR3 here is CASSSPGTEETQYF. CDR3 nucleotides: TGTGCCAGCAGTTCGCCAGGGACGGAAGAGACCCAGTACTTC.

The table lists this clonotype with many counts. The chain recombines TRBV6-1 with TRBJ2-2; 7 nucleotides align to TRBD2. Germline assignment: CDR1 MNHNS and CDR2 SASEGT. The CDR3 sequence is 15 residues long. Trimming cost V 6 bases and J 4 bases; bases outside gene matches: 8. In DNA, the CDR3 is TGTGCCAGCAGGACTAGCAGGCGGGGCACCGGGGAGCTGTTTTTT. This translates into CASRTSRRGTGELFF.

This clonotype was seen repeatedly, ten times or more. The V gene is TRBV21-1, the J gene TRBJ1-2; whether TRBD1, the table's D call, matches the DNA was not checked. TRBV21-1 is reported as a pseudogene. This CDR3 spans 14 amino acids. CDR3 in amino acids: CASSKIAGGYGYTF. The DNA of the CDR3 is TGTGCCAGCAGCAAAATCGCAGGGGGCTATGGCTACACCTTC.

This clonotype came up many times. The V call is TRBV10-1, the J call TRBJ2-1, with D unclear. The CDR3 runs 13 residues. V was trimmed by 4 bases and J by 7 bases, leaving 11 bases between them. Germline values: CDR1 WNHNN, CDR2 SYGVQD (reference sequence). CDR3 nucleotide sequence: TGCGCCAGCAGTGGTCTCGTTGGTAATGAGCAGTTCTTC. Translated, it gives CASSGLVGNEQFF.

As concerns this clonotype: The conserved final phenylalanine or tryptophan is absent from the CDR3, which likely points to a read error. J is TRBJ1-2 and V is TRBV7-6, with D possibly matching TRBD1 (5 bases). Trimming shortened V by 5 bases and J by 7 bases, and 17 bases separated the two germline ends. The CDR3 has 14 residues. Per the germline V gene, CDR1 is SGHVS and CDR2 is FNYEAQ. The CDR3, as DNA: TGTGCCAGCAGCCCGGAGCAGGGCGCCGTTGGCTACACCTCC. Translated: CASSPEQGAVGYTS.

This clonotype has at least ten counts. As DNA, the CDR3 is TGTGCCAGCAGTTTAGCTCCCCGGATCGGGGAGCTGTTTTTT. It specifies CASSLAPRIGELFF. The chain carries TRBV12-3 or TRBV12-4 and TRBJ2-2; D remains ambiguous. The ends were cut back, 0 bases at V and 7 bases at J, with 9 bases in the middle. The CDR3 runs 14 residues.

In this sample, this clonotype turned up many times. V gene TRBV5-1 combines with J gene TRBJ2-1; 9 nucleotides match TRBD2. Germline assignment: CDR1 SGHRS and CDR2 YFSETQ. J gave up 4 bases and V 4 bases, and 6 bases lay outside the gene matches. CDR3 length equals 15 residues. The DNA for the CDR3 is TGCGCCAGCAGCCCGTCTAGCGGGGCATACAATGAGCAGTTCTTC. Translating it yields CASSPSSGAYNEQFF.

This clonotype appeared many times. This CDR3 is missing its conserved last phenylalanine or tryptophan, likely due to a read error. It is unclear where the CDR3 begins or ends on the DNA, so no DNA is shown, and the CDR3 is as TCRdb lists it. The rearrangement uses TRBV21-1 and TRBJ1-2. TRBV21-1 is a pseudogene. The CDR3 region is 13 residues in length, termini included. The CDR3 reads CASSGAPYEFTEG.

The sample holds many counts of this clonotype. The chain employs TRBV5-1 and TRBJ2-1; the match to TRBD2 covers 7 bases. V lost 1 base and J lost 1; bases outside the gene matches: 2. CDR1 and CDR2 from the germline V gene are SGHRS and YFSETQ. This CDR3 spans 15 amino acids. The DNA of the CDR3 is TGCGCCAGCAGCTTGCTAGCGGAGTCCTACAATGAGCAGTTCTTC. It translates to CASSLLAESYNEQFF. The complete variable domain, with remaining parts taken from reference TRBV5-1 and TRBJ2-1, reads KAGVTQTPRYLIKTRGQQVTLSCSPISGHRSVSWYQQTPGQGLQFLFEYFSETQRNKGNFPGRFSGRQFSNSRSEMNVSTLELGDSALYLCASSLLAESYNEQFFGPGTRLTVL.

This clonotype was detected many times. J is TRBJ2-1 and V is TRBV11-2; maybe TRBD2 (6 bases). The CDR3 runs to 18 residues. V lost 0 bases, J lost 1 base, and 16 bases lay in between. CDR1 is SGHAT and CDR2 is FQNNGV in the germline V gene. The DNA for the CDR3 is TGTGCCAGCAGCTTAGAACTAGCTAGGGGTCTTTCCTACAATGAGCAGTTCTTC. It yields the protein CASSLELARGLSYNEQFF.

The V gene is TRBV30, the J gene TRBJ1-6, with D uncertain. The CDR3 has 14 amino acids. The germline gives CDR1 GTSNPN, CDR2 SVGIG (reference sequence). Deletions cut 4 bases from V and 7 bases from J, with 14 bases between. CDR3: CAWKNWGSNSPLHF. The CDR3 DNA reads as TGTGCCTGGAAGAACTGGGGAAGCAATTCACCCCTCCACTTT.

The chain employs TRBV5-4 and TRBJ2-3; D call uncertain. Germline assignment: CDR1 SGHNT and CDR2 YYREEE (reference sequence). CDR3 length: 14 amino acids. V lost 1 base and J 1 base, leaving 7 bases between the germline ends. Here the CDR3 DNA reads TGTGCCAGCAGCTTGAACAGCGGCACAGATACGCAGTATTTT. Translation gives CASSLNSGTDTQYF.

This clonotype has more than one count but fewer than ten. V and J are TRBV12-3 or TRBV12-4 and TRBJ2-7; TRBD2 agrees at 14 bases. After removal of 5 bases from V and 7 bases from J, the junction contained 7 bases not matched to a gene. There are 15 residues in the CDR3. The CDR3 loop reads CASSPGLAGVREQYF. CDR3 sequence (DNA): TGTGCCAGCAGTCCGGGACTAGCGGGAGTACGGGAGCAGTACTTC.

This clonotype was observed many times. The rearrangement uses TRBV3-1 and TRBJ2-1; 10 bases match TRBD2. Per the germline V gene, CDR1 is LGHDT and CDR2 is YNNKEL (reference sequence). The V segment lost 4 bases and the J segment 4 bases; nucleotides outside the gene matches: 7. The CDR3 has 16 residues. The CDR3 loop is CASSLQTSGRYNEQFF. The CDR3 DNA is TGTGCCAGCAGCCTTCAGACTAGCGGGCGATACAATGAGCAGTTCTTC.

There are a few counts of this clonotype. The rearrangement uses TRBV11-2 and TRBJ1-1; TRBD1 might be the D (5 bases). The CDR3 has 16 amino acids. V was clipped by 0 bases and J by 1 base, with 12 bases between them. Germline lookup yields CDR1 SGHAT and CDR2 FQNNGV. CDR3 coding DNA: TGTGCCAGCAGCTTAGATGCGGGGCGGCCGAACACTGAAGCTTTCTTT. Encoded protein: CASSLDAGRPNTEAFF.

This clonotype came up a few times. This chain links TRBV5-1 with TRBJ1-4, with D hard to call. There are 16 residues in the CDR3. The V gene lost 4 bases and the J gene lost 3 bases, with 16 bases spanning the gap. Germline loops: CDR1 SGHRS, CDR2 YFSETQ. The DNA for the CDR3 is TGCGCCAGCAGCCCCTTTGGCGACAACTCTAATGAAAAACTGTTTTTT. Its translation is CASSPFGDNSNEKLFF.

Only a few counts were recorded for this clonotype. V and J are TRBV3-1 and TRBJ2-7; 11 bases are shared with TRBD1. Germline V lookup: CDR1 LGHDT, CDR2 YNNKEL (reference sequence). V shed 5 bases and J 7 bases; nucleotides not matched to a gene: 16. CDR3 length equals 17 residues. CDR3 protein: CASSLTRGQGAQREQYF. Here the CDR3 DNA reads TGTGCCAGCAGCTTAACCCGAGGACAGGGGGCGCAAAGGGAGCAGTACTTC.

The sample holds many counts of this clonotype. CDR3 sequence (DNA): TGCAGTGCTAGAGATCCGGGGGGCTCGGTTGATATGCCCCAGCATTTT. Protein sequence: CSARDPGGSVDMPQHF. The J gene is TRBJ1-5, the V gene TRBV20-1; TRBD1 might be the D (6 bases). CDR3 length: 16 residues. V gave up 0 bases and J gave up 9 bases, with 21 bases separating them. Germline CDR1 reads DFQATT; CDR2 reads SNEGSKA (reference sequence).

This clonotype has ten or more counts. V is TRBV7-2 and J is TRBJ2-5; 7 positions agree with TRBD2. CDR3 length: 14 amino acids. The J segment lost 2 bases and the V segment lost 4 bases, leaving 4 bases of the junction unmatched. Germline V gives CDR1 SGHTA, CDR2 FQGNSA. This chain's CDR3 is CASSSPGLQETQYF. The CDR3 nucleotides read TGTGCCAGCAGCTCCCCGGGACTACAAGAGACCCAGTACTTC.

This clonotype was counted between two and nine times. The genes are TRBV5-1 and TRBJ1-4; D call uncertain. Trimming removed 1 base from V and 3 bases from J, with 10 bases in between. This CDR3 spans 15 amino acids. Germline-derived CDR1 and CDR2 are SGHRS and YFSETQ. CDR3 protein: CASSLSRTANEKLFF. The CDR3 nucleotides read TGCGCCAGCAGCTTGTCCCGCACGGCTAATGAAAAACTGTTTTTT.